These T cell receptor beta chains were read from a single sample in a study of T cells in Graves' hyperthyroidism and ophthalmopathy. TCRdb re-called the multiplex PCR reads with MiXCR, one entry per CDR3 protein. There are approximately 570,000 distinct CDR3 sequences in the sample; nearly 20% occur only once, and less than 55% lies in the top ten. The sample taken for sequencing was blood. The receptors were sampled from a man aged 35 to 55 with Graves' ophthalmopathy. The CDR3 runs from the conserved cysteine through the conserved F or W. A D gene is named only where the DNA matches it firmly. Expanded clones get a size class; other rows say once, few or many, or leave the size out.

v_gene	len	d_gene	abundance	j_gene	CDR3nt	CDR3aa
TRBV4-1	17	TRBD1	-	TRBJ1-1	TGCGCCAGCAGCCAAGGGACAGGGGGATTGGGGAACACTGAAGCTTTCTTT	CASSQGTGGLGNTEAFF
TRBV4-1	16	-	-	TRBJ2-2	TGCGCCAGCAGCCAAGCGTTGGGTAGGGGCACCGGGGAGCTGTTTTTT	CASSQALGRGTGELFF
TRBV4-3	16	-	-	TRBJ2-1	TGCGCCAGCAGCCAAGACCGCACCAGCTCCTACAATGAGCAGTTCTTC	CASSQDRTSSYNEQFF
TRBV7-6	13	-	many	TRBJ2-1	TGTGCCAGCAGCCCCGGGCCCGACAATGAGCAGTTCTTC	CASSPGPDNEQFF
TRBV10-3	14	-	-	TRBJ1-3	TGTGCCATCAGTGAGAGGACAGCTGGAAACACCATATATTTT	CAISERTAGNTIYF
TRBV3-1	16	-	few	TRBJ2-3	TGTGCCAGCAGCGCCAGGGAAGGGGGGCCAACGGATACGCAGTATTTT	CASSAREGGPTDTQYF
TRBV29-1	15	TRBD1	many	TRBJ1-2	TGCAGCGTGGGGGATCTCCTACAGGGGGCGCGCGGCTACACCTTC	CSVGDLLQGARGYTF
TRBV6-1	13	-	many	TRBJ1-2	TGTGCCAGCAGTGAAGGGACTTTCTATGGCTACACCTTC	CASSEGTFYGYTF
TRBV20-1	14	-	many	TRBJ1-5	TGCAGTGCTAGAGGGGTGGAGAGCAATCAGCCCCAGCATTTT	CSARGVESNQPQHF
TRBV3-1	16	-	once	TRBJ2-1	TGTGCCAGCAGCCAAGATAGGGGCAGCTCCTACAATGAGCAGTTCTTC	CASSQDRGSSYNEQFF
TRBV20-1	14	-	few	TRBJ2-7	TGCAGTGCTAGAACCGATCCGGGGCCCTACGAGCAGTACTTC	CSARTDPGPYEQYF
TRBV24-1	13	-	-	TRBJ1-1	TGTGCCACCAGTGATTCCCAGTATACTGAAGCTTTCTTT	CATSDSQYTEAFF
TRBV11-2	11	-	-	TRBJ2-7	TGTGCCAGCAGCTTAGAGGCCGAGCAGTACTTC	CASSLEAEQYF
TRBV7-8	16	TRBD2	few	TRBJ2-3	TGTGCCAGCAGCATAATGACTAGCGGCTACACAGATACGCAGTATTTT	CASSIMTSGYTDTQYF
TRBV7-3	13	-	few	TRBJ2-1	TGTGCCAGCAGCTCCTACCCCAAGAATGAGCAGTTCTTC	CASSSYPKNEQFF
TRBV2	12	-	many	TRBJ2-7	TGTGCCAGCAGCGCGGACCGTGGAGAGCAGTACTTC	CASSADRGEQYF
TRBV6-6	16	TRBD2	-	TRBJ2-4	TGTGCCAGCAGTTACTCCGGGGGACTAAGCGGTGGCATTCAGTACTTC	CASSYSGGLSGGIQYF
TRBV5-1	13	-	-	TRBJ1-4	TGCGCCAGCAGAGAGAGAACTAATGAAAAACTGTTTTTT	CASRERTNEKLFF
TRBV19	15	-	once	TRBJ2-3	TGTGCCGCCGCTGGGGGGGACACAAGAACAGATACGCAGTATTTT	CAAAGGDTRTDTQYF